Described below is a single T cell receptor beta chain sequence and its context. Its specificity is not known. The table came from immunoSEQ multiplex PCR; TCRdb's copy has only in-frame clones and leaves some out. Of about 680,000 clones in the sample, roughly 90% were seen once. The sample belongs to a study of Ad26.COV2.S vaccination and SARS-CoV-2 variants. CDR1 LNHDA and CDR2 SQIVND come from the germline V gene (reference sequence). After removal of 5 bases from V and 4 bases from J, the junction contained 9 bases not matched to a gene. The CDR3 length is 16 residues. Notes on the study in general: Relative to placebo recipients, vaccine recipients exhibited elevated spike-specific TCR breadth.

Treatment: 15 to 20 received Ad26.COV2.S at low or high dose, single or two shots; roughly five received placebo; per-sample allocation not given. Specimen acquisition occurred on day 63 following the initial vaccine or placebo injection. An Ad26 vector that expressed Wuhan-strain SARS-CoV-2 spike constituted the vaccine. The rearrangement joins TRBV19 to TRBJ2-3; 10 positions match TRBD2. The TCR comes from a person between 18 and 65 years old who received the Ad26.COV2.S COVID-19 vaccine or a placebo. The sample in question was peripheral blood, obtained in a trial of Ad26.COV2.S vaccine versus placebo. The CDR3 DNA sequence: TGTGCCAGTAGTTCCCCTAGCGGGAGCTGGGCAGATACGCAGTATTTT. Translation gives CASSSPSGSWADTQYF.